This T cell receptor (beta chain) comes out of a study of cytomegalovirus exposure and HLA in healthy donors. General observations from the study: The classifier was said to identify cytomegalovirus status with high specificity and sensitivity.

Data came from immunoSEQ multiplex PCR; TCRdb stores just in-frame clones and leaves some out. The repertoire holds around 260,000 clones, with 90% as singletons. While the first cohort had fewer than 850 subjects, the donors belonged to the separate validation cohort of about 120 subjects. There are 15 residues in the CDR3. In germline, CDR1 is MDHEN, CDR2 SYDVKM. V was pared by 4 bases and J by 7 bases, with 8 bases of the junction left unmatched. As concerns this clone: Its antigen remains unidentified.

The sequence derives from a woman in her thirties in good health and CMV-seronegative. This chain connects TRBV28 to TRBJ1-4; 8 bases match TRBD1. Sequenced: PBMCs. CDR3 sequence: CASSWGGQEVEKLFF. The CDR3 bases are TGTGCCAGCAGTTGGGGGGGACAGGAGGTTGAAAAACTGTTTTTT.